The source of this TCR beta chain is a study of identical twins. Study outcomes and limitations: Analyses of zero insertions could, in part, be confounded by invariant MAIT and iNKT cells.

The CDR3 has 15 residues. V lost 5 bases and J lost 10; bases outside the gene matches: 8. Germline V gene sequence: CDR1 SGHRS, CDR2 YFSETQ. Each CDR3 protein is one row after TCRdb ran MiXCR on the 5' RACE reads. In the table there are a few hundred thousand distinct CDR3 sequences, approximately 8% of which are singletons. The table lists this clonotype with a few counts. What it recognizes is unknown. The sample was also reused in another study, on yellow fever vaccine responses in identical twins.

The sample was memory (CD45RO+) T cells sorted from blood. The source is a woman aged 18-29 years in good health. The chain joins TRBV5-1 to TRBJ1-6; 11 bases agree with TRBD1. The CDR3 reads CASSSGTGGRSPLHF. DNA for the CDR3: TGCGCCAGCAGTTCTGGGACAGGGGGAAGATCACCCCTCCACTTT.